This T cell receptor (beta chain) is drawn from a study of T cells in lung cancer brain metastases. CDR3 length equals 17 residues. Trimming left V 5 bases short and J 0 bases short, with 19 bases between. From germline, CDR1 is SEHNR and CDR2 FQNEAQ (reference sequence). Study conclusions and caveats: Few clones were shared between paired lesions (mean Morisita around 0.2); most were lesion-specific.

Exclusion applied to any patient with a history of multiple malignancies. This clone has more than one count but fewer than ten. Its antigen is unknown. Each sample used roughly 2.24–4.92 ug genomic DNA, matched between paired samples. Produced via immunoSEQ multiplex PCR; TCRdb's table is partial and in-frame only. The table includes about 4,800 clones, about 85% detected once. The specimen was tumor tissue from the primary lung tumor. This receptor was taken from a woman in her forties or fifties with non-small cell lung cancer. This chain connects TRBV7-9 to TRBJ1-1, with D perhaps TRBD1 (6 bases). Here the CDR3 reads CASSGRGRFGMNTEAFF. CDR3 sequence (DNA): TGTGCCAGCAGCGGCAGGGGTCGTTTCGGAATGAACACTGAAGCTTTCTTT.